What follows is one TCR beta chain and its context. Its antigen remains unidentified. The table came from immunoSEQ multiplex PCR; TCRdb's copy has only in-frame clones and leaves some out. The table shows about 57,000 clones, with around 90% occurring only once. This specimen belongs to a study of graft-versus-host responses after intestinal transplantation. Overall study: Transplantation in recipients was multivisceral, liver-intestinal, or isolated intestinal. Anti-thymocyte globulin served as induction for all recipients, who then took tacrolimus and steroids for three to four years. Study outcomes and limitations: GvH clones detected in recipient marrow included some appearing first in ileum or blood. Allografts of patients with graft-donor T cell macrochimerism showed high graft-versus-host to host-versus-graft clone ratios.

This CDR3 is 14 amino acids long. The germline gives CDR1 LNHNV, CDR2 YYDKDF (reference sequence). V dropped 8 bases and J dropped 6; count of bases not matched to a gene: 12. This rearrangement joins TRBV15 to TRBJ2-7, with TRBD2 identical over 8 bases. The clonotype originates from a human patient who received an intestinal transplant, so some T cells may come from the graft donor. The material sequenced was PBMCs, taken 26 days after transplant. CDR3 in amino acids: CATAIGTRSGEQYF. CDR3 nucleotides: TGTGCCACCGCCATCGGGACTAGATCAGGCGAGCAGTACTTC.